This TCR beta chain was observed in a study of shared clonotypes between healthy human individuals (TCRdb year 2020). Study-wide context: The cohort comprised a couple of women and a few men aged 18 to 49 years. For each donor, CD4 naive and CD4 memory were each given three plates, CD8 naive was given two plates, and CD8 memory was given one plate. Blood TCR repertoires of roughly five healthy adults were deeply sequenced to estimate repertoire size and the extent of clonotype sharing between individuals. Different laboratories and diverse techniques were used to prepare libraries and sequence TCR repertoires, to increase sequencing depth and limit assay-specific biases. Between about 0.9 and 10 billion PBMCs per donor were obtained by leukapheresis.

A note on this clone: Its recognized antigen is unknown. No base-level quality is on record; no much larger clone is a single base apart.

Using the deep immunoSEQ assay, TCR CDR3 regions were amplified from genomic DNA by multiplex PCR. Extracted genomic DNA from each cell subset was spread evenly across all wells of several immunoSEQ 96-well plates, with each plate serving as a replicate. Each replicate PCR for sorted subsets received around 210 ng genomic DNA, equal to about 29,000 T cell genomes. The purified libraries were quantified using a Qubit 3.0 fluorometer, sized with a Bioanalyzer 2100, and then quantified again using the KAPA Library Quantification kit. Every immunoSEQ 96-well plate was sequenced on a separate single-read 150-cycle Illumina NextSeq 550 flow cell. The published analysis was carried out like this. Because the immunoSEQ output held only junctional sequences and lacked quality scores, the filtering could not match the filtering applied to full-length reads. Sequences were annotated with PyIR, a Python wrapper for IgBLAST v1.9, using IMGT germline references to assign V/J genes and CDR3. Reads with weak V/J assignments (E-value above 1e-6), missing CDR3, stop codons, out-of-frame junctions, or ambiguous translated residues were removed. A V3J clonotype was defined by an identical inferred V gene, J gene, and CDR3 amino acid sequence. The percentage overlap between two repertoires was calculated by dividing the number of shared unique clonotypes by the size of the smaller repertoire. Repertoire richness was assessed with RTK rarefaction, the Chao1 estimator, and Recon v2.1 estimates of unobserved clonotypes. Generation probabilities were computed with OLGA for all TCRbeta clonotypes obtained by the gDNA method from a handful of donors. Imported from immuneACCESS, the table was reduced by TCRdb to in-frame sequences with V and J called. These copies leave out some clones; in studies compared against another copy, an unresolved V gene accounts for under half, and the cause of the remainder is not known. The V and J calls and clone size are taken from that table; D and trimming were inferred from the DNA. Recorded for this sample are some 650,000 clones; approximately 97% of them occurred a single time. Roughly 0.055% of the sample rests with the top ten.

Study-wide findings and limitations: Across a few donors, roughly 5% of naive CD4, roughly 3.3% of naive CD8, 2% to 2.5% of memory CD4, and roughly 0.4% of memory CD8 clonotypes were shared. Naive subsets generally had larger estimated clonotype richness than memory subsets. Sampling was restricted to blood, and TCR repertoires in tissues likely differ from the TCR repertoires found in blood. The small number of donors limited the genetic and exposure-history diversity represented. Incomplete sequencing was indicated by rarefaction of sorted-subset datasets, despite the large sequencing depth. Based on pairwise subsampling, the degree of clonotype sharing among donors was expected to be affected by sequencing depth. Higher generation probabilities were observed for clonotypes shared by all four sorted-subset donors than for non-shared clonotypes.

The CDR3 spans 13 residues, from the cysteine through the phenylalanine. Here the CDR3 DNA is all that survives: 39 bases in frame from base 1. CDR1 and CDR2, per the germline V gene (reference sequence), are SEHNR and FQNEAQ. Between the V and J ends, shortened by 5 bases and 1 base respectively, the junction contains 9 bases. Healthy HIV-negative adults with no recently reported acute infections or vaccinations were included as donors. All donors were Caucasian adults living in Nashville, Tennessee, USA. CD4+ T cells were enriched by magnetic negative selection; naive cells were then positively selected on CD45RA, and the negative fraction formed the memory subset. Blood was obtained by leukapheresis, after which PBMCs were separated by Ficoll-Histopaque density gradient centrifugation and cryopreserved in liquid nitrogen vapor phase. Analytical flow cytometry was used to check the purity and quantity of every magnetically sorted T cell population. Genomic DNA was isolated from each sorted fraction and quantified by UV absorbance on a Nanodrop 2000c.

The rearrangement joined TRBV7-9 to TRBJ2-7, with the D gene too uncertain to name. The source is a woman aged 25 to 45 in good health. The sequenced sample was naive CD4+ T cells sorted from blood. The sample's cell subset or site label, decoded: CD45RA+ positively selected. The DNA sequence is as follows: TGTGCCAGCAGCCCGCTCGCGTCCTACGAGCAGTACTTC. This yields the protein CASSPLASYEQYF.